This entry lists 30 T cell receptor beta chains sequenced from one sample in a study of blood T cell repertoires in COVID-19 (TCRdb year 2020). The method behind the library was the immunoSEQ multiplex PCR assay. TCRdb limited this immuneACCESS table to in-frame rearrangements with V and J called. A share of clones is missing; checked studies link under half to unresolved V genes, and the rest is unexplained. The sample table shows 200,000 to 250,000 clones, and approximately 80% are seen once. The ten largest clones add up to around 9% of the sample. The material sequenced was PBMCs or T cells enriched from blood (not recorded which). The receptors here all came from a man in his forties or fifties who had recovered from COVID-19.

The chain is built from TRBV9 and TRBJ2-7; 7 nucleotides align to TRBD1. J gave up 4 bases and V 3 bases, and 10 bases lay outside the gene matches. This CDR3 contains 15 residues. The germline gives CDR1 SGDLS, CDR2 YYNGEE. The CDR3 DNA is TGTGCCAGCAGCGCCGGTACAGGGGATTTTTACGAGCAGTACTTC. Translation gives CASSAGTGDFYEQYF.

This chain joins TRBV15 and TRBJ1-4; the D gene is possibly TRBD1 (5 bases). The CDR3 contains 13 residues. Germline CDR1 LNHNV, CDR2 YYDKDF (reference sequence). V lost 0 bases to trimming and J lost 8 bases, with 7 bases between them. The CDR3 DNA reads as TGTGCCACCAGCAGAGACCAGGGCGAAAAACTGTTTTTT. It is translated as CATSRDQGEKLFF.

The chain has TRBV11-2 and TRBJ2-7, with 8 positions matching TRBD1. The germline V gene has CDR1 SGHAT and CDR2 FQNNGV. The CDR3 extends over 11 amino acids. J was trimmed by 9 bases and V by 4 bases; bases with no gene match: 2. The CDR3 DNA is TGTGCCAGCAGCTCCGGACAGGGGCAGTACTTC. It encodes CASSSGQGQYF.

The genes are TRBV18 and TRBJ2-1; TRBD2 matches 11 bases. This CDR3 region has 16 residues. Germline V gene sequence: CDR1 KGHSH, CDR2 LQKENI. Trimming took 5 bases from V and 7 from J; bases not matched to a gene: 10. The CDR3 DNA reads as TGTGCCAGCTCAGCCAAGCTAGCGGGAGGAAGTAATGAGCAGTTCTTC. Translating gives CASSAKLAGGSNEQFF.

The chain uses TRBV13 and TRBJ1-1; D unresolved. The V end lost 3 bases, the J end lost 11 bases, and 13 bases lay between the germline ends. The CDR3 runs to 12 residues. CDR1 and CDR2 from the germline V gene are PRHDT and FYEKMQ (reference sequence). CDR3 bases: TGTGCCAGCAGCTTTACTAGACAACGCGCTTTCTTT. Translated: CASSFTRQRAFF.

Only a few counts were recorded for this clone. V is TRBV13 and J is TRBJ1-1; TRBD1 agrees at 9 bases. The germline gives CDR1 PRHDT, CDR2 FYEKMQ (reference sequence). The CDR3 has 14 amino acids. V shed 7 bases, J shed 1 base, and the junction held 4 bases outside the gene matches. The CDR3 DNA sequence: TGTGCCAGCAAATACAGGGGGCAGAACACTGAAGCTTTCTTT. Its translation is CASKYRGQNTEAFF.

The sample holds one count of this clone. The CDR3 DNA reads TGTGCCACCGGAGCATATAGCGGGAACTCGGCGCAGTATTTT. Its translation is CATGAYSGNSAQYF. The chain recombines TRBV24-1 with TRBJ2-3; 8 nucleotides line up with TRBD2. In germline, CDR1 is KGHDR, CDR2 SFDVKD. The CDR3 is 14 amino acids. The trim removed 9 bases at V and 10 bases at J, leaving 14 bases unmatched.

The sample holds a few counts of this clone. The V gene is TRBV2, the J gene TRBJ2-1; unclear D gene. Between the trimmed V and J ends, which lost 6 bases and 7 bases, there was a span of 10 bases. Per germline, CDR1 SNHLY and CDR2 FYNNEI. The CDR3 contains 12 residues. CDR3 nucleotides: TGTGCCAGCAGCCCTTGGGCGAATGAGCAGTTCTTC. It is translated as CASSPWANEQFF. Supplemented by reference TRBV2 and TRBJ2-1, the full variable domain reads EPEVTQTPSHQVTQMGQEVILRCVPISNHLYFYWYRQILGQKVEFLVSFYNNEISEKSEIFDDQFSVERPDGSNFTLKIRSTKLEDSAMYFCASSPWANEQFFGPGTRLTVL.

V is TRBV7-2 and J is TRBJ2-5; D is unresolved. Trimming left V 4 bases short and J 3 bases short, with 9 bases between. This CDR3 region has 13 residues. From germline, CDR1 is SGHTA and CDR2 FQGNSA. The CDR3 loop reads CASSSRSEETQYF. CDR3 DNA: TGTGCCAGCAGCTCGAGATCGGAAGAGACCCAGTACTTC.

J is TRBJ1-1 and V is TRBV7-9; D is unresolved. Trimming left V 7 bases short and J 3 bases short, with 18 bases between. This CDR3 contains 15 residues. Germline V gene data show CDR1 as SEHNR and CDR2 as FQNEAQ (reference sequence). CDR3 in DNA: TGTGCCAGCACCCAAATACCTAAGCCGGACACTGAAGCTTTCTTT. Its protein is CASTQIPKPDTEAFF.

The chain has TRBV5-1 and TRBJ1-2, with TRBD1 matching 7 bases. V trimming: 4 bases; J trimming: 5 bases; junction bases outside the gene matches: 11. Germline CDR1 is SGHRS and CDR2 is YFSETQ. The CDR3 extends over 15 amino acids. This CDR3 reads CASSPSRGQDYGYTF. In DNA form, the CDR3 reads TGCGCCAGCAGCCCCAGCCGCGGACAGGATTATGGCTACACCTTC.

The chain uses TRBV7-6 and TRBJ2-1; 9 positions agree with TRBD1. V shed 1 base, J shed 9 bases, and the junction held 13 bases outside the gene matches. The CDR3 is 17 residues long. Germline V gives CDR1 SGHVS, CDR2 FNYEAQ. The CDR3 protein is CASSLGPRDRAWGEQFF. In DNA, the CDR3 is TGTGCCAGCAGCTTAGGACCCCGGGACAGGGCCTGGGGTGAGCAGTTCTTC.

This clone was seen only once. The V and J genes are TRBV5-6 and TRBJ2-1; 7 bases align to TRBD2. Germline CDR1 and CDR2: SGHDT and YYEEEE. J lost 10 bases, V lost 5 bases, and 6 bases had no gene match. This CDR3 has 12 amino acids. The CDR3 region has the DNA TGTGCCAGCAGAAGGCGGGAGTACGAGCAGTTCTTC. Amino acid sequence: CASRRREYEQFF.

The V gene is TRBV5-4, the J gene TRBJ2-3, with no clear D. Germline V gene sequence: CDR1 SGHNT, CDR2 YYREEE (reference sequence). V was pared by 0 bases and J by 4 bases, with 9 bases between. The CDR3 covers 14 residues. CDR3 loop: CASSLEWPPDTQYF. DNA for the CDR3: TGTGCCAGCAGCTTGGAGTGGCCCCCAGATACGCAGTATTTT.

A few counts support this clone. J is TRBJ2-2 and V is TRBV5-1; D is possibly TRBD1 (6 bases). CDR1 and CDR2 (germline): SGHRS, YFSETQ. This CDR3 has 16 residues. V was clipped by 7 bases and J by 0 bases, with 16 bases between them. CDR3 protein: CASVATGYSNTGELFF. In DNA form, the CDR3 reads TGCGCCAGCGTAGCGACAGGTTATTCGAACACCGGGGAGCTGTTTTTT.

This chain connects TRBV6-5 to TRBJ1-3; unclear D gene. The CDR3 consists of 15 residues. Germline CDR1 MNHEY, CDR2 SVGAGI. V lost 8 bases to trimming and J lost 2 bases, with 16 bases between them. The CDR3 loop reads CASAKTEPPGNTIYF. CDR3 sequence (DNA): TGTGCCAGCGCCAAGACGGAGCCCCCTGGAAACACCATATATTTT.

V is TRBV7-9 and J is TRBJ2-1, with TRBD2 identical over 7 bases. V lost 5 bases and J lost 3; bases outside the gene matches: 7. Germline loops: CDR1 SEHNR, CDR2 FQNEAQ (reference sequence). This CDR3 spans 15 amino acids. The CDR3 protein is CASSGAGALYNEQFF. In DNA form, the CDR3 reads TGTGCCAGCAGCGGGGCGGGAGCCCTCTACAATGAGCAGTTCTTC.

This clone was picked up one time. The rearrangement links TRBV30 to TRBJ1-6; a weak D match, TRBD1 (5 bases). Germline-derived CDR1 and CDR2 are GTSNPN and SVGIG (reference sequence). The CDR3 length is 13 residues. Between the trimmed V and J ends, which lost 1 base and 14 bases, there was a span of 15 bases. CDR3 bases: TGTGCCTGGAGTGGCCAGGGCCCTATCACCCTCCACTTT. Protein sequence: CAWSGQGPITLHF.

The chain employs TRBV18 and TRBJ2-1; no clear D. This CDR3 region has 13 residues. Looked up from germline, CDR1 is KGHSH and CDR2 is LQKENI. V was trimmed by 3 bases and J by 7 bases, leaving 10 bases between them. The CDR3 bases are TGTGCCAGCTCACCTCCCGTCGGGAATGAGCAGTTCTTC. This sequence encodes CASSPPVGNEQFF.

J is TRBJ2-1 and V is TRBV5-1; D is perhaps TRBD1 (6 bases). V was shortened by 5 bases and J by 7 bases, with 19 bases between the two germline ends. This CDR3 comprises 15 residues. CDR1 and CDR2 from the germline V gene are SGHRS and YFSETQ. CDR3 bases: TGCGCCAGCAGATACGGGACATCAATTGGGAATGAGCAGTTCTTC. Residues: CASRYGTSIGNEQFF.

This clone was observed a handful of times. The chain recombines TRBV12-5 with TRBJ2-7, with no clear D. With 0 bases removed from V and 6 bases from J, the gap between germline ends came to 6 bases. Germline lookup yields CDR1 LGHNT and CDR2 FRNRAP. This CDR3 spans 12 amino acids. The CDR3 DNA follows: TGTGCTAGTGGTTTGGTACTCGGCGAGCAGTACTTC. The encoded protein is CASGLVLGEQYF.

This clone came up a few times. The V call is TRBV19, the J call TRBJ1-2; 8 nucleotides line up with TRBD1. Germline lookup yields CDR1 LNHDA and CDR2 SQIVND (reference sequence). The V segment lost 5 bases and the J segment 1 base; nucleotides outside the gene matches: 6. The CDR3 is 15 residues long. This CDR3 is CASSLRTGSNYGYTF. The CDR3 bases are TGTGCCAGTAGTCTGCGGACAGGGAGTAACTATGGCTACACCTTC.

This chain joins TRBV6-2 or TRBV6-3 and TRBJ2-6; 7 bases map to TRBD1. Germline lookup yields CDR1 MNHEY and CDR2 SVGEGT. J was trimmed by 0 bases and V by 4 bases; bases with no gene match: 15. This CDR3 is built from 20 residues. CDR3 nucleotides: TGTGCCAGCAGTTCAGCATACGACAGGGCCTGGTTCTCTGGGGCCAACGTCCTGACTTTC. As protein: CASSSAYDRAWFSGANVLTF.

The CDR3: CSASVQGWNTEAFF. CDR3 DNA: TGCAGTGCTAGTGTGCAGGGCTGGAACACTGAAGCTTTCTTT. The gene calls are TRBV20-1 and TRBJ1-1; tentatively, D is TRBD1 (5 bases). Germline CDR1 and CDR2: DFQATT and SNEGSKA (reference sequence). Between the trimmed V and J ends, which lost 3 bases and 1 base, there was a span of 12 bases. The CDR3 totals 14 residues.

CDR3 sequence reads: CAWTDLAGAYNEQYF. CDR3 DNA sequence: TGTGCCTGGACCGATCTAGCGGGAGCTTACAACGAGCAGTACTTC. V usage is TRBV30 and J usage is TRBJ2-7, with 10 nucleotides matching TRBD2. Unmatched junction bases numbered 11, after V lost 4 bases and J lost 5 bases. Per the germline V gene, CDR1 is GTSNPN and CDR2 is SVGIG (reference sequence). This CDR3 comprises 15 residues.

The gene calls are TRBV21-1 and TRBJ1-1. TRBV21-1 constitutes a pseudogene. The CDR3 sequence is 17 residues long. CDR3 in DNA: TGTGCCAGCAGCAAAGGGCCGGGATTTGTCCTTTGGACTGAAGCTTTCTTT. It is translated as CASSKGPGFVLWTEAFF.

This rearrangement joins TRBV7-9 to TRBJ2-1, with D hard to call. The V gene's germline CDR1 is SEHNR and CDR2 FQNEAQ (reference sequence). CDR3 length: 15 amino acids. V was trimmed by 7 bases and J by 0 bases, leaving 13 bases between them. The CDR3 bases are TGTGCCAGCATCAACACAGTAAGCTCCTACAATGAGCAGTTCTTC. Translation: CASINTVSSYNEQFF.

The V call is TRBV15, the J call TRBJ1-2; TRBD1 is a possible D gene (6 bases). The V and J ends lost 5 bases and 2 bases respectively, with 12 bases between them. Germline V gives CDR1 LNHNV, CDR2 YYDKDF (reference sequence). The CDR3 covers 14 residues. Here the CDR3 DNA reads TGTGCCACCAGCGAAACAGGGACGAACTATGGCTACACCTTC. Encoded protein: CATSETGTNYGYTF.

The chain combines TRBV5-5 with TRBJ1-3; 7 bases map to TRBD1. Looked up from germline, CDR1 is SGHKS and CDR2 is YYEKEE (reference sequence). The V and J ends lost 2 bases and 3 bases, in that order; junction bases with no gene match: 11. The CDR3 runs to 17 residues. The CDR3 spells CASSFSPGRGNGNTIYF. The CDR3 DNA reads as TGTGCCAGCAGCTTCAGTCCGGGCAGGGGGAATGGAAACACCATATATTTT.

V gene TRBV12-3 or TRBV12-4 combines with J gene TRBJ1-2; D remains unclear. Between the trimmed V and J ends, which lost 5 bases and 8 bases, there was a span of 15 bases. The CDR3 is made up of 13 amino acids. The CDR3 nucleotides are TGTGCCAGCAGTCCAAGGGTGGGGAGGGGCTACACCTTC. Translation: CASSPRVGRGYTF.